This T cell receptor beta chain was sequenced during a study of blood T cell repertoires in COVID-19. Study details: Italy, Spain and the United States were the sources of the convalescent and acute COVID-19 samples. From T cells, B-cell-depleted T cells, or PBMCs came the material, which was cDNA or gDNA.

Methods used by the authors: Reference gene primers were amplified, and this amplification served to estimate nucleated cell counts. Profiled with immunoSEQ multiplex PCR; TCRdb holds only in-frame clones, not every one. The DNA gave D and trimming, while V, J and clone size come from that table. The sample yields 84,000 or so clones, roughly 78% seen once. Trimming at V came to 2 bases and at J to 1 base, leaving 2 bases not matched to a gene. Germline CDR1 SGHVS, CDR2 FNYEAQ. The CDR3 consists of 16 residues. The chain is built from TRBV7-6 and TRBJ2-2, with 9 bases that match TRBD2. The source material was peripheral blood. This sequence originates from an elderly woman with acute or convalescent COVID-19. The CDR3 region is CASSLQAGGNTGELFF. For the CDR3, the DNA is TGTGCCAGCAGCTTACAAGCGGGGGGGAACACCGGGGAGCTGTTTTTT.